The TCR beta chain described here comes from a study of response to subunit inactivated influenza vaccine. The CDR3 covers 12 residues. V lost 2 bases and J 9 bases, leaving 8 bases between the germline ends. This clonotype was counted at least ten times. TCRdb reprocessed the RT-PCR reads via MiXCR and lists one record per CDR3 protein. The sample records 150,000 to 200,000 distinct CDR3 sequences, roughly 12% being singletons. These data are also associated with another study on T cells expressing NK-cell markers. That investigation notes: Libraries used 5'RACE template switching adding universal primer site and UMIs. The CD3+CD56-NKG2C+ fraction was also led by these clonotypes in several donors.

The TCR comes from a man aged 50-59 years who received an inactivated influenza vaccine. The specimen was CD8+ T cells sorted from PBMCs, collected 12 days after vaccination. The rearrangement links TRBV12-3 or TRBV12-4 to TRBJ2-1; no firm D call. Here the CDR3 DNA reads TGTGCCAGCAGTTTACCGTGGGGTGAGCAGTTCTTC. Translating it yields CASSLPWGEQFF.